This paragraph covers one TCR beta chain sequence. This sample is drawn from a study of blood T cell repertoires in COVID-19. About the research overall: Sources were T cells, B-cell-depleted T cells, or PBMCs; the material itself was cDNA or gDNA.

Per germline, CDR1 SQVTM and CDR2 ANQGSEA. This CDR3 has 13 amino acids. J lost 3 bases, V lost 8 bases, and 7 bases had no gene match. Cohorts were determined from participant-reported clinical history. As handled by the study authors: Cell counts per sample came from amplifying reference gene primers. The protocol was immunoSEQ multiplex PCR, while the TCRdb copy is restricted to in-frame clones and leaves out a portion. V, J and clone size are taken as reported in that table, and D and trimming were inferred from the DNA itself. The sample shows roughly 280,000 clones, over 80% of them seen only once.

Material for sequencing was PBMCs or T cells enriched from blood (not recorded which). V gene TRBV29-1 combines with J gene TRBJ1-1; 9 positions match TRBD1. The TCR was taken from a woman aged 25 to 39 with acute COVID-19. The CDR3 DNA reads TGCAGCACCCGACAGGGGGTTGACACTGAAGCTTTCTTT. Its protein is CSTRQGVDTEAFF.